This TCR beta chain is drawn from a study of human T cells and chemical hapten exposure. Overall study findings and caveats: Significantly greater numbers of large CDR3 similarity clusters came from expanded TCRs than from controls.

There are a few counts of this clonotype. Its antigen is as yet unknown. Trimming cost V 5 bases and J 7 bases; bases outside gene matches: 10. Germline V gene data show CDR1 as SGHAT and CDR2 as FQNNGV. This CDR3 spans 14 amino acids. TCRdb reprocessed the RACE reads via MiXCR and lists one record per CDR3 protein. Of 95,000 to 150,000 distinct CDR3 sequences in the sample, about 13% were seen once. Time point in this sample: pre-sensitization, week 0. The treatment is: therapeutic diphenylcyclopropenone sensitization with weekly scalp DPC. The material was whole blood, obtained in connection with sensitization to the hapten diphenylcyclopropenone (DPC). The source is a woman aged 18-29 years with alopecia areata. Some clones in this sample may be carry-over from other donors' samples. V and J are TRBV11-2 and TRBJ2-7, with TRBD1 matching over 8 bases. The chain's CDR3 is CASSPRGLGGEQYF. The CDR3 bases are TGTGCCAGCAGCCCCAGGGGGCTCGGGGGAGAGCAGTACTTC. The variable domain in full, completed from reference TRBV11-2 and TRBJ2-7, reads EAGVAQSPRYKIIEKRQSVAFWCNPISGHATLYWYQQILGQGPKLLIQFQNNGVVDDSQLPKDRFSAERLKGVDSTLKIQPAKLEDSAVYLCASSPRGLGGEQYFGPGTRLTVT.